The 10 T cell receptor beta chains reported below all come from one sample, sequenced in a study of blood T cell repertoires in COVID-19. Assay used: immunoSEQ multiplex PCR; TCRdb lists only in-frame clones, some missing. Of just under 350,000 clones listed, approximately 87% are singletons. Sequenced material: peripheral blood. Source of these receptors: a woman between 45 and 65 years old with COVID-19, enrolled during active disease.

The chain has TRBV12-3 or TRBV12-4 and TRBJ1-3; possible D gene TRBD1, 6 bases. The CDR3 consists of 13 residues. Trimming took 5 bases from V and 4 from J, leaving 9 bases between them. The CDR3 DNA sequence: TGTGCCAGCAGTCCCACAGGGGGAAACACCATATATTTT. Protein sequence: CASSPTGGNTIYF.

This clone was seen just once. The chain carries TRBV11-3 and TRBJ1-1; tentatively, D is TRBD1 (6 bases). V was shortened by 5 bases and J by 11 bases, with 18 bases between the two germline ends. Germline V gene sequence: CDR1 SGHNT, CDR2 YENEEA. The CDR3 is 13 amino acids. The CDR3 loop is CASSPRRGRAAFF. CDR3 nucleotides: TGTGCCAGCAGCCCCCGCAGGGGCAGGGCGGCTTTCTTT.

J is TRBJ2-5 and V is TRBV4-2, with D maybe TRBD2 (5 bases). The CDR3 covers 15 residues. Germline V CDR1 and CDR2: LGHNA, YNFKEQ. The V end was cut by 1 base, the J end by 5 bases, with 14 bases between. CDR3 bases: TGTGCCAGCAGCCAAGGTGACTCCTCGGGGGAGACCCAGTACTTC. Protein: CASSQGDSSGETQYF.

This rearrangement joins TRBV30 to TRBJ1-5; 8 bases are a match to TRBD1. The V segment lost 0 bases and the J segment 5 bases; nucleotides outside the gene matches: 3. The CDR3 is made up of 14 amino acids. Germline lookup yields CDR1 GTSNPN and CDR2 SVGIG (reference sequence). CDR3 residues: CAWSVLTGDQPQHF. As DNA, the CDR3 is TGTGCCTGGAGTGTACTGACAGGGGATCAGCCCCAGCATTTT.

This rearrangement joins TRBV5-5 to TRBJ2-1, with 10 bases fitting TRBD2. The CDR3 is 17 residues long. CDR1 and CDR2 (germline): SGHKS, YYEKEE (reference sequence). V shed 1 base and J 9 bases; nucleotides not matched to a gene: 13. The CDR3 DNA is TGTGCCAGCAGCTTGTCAGGGCTAGCGGGAGATAGGGGTGAGCAGTTCTTC. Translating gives CASSLSGLAGDRGEQFF.

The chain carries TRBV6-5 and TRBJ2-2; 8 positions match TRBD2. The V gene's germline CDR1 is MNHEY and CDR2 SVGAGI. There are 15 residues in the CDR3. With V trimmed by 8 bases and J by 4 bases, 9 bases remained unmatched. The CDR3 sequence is CASVRREVRTGELFF. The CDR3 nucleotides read TGTGCCAGCGTCAGGCGGGAGGTTCGCACCGGGGAGCTGTTTTTT.

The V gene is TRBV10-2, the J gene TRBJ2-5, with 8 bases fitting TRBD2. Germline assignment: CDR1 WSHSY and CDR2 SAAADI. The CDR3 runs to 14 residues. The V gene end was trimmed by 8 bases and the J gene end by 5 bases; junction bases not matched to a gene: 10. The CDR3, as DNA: TGCGCCAGCCGCCCCGGACTAGCCGGTGAGACCCAGTACTTC. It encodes CASRPGLAGETQYF.

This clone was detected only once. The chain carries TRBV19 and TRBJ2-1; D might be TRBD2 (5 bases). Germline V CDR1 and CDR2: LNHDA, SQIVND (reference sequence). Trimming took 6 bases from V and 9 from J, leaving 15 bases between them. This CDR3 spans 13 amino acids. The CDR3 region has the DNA TGTGCCAGTAGCCCCGGGATTTTCGGTGAGCAGTTCTTC. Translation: CASSPGIFGEQFF. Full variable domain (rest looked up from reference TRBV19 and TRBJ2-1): DGGITQSPKYLFRKEGQNVTLSCEQNLNHDAMYWYRQDPGQGLRLIYYSQIVNDFQKGDIAEGYSVSREKKESFPLTVTSAQKNPTAFYLCASSPGIFGEQFFGPGTRLTVL.

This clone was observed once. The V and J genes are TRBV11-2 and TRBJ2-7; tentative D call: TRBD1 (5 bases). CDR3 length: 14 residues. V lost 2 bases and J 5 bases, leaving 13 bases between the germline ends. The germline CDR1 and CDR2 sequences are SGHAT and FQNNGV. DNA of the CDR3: TGTGCCAGCAGCTTATTGGACATACTCAACGAGCAGTACTTC. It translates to CASSLLDILNEQYF.

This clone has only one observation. CDR3 sequence reads: CASTMTSTDTQYF. The CDR3 DNA reads TGTGCTTCAACCATGACTAGCACAGATACGCAGTATTTT. The chain links TRBV30 to TRBJ2-3; D unresolved. Germline assignment: CDR1 GTSNPN and CDR2 SVGIG (reference sequence). The CDR3 has 13 amino acids.